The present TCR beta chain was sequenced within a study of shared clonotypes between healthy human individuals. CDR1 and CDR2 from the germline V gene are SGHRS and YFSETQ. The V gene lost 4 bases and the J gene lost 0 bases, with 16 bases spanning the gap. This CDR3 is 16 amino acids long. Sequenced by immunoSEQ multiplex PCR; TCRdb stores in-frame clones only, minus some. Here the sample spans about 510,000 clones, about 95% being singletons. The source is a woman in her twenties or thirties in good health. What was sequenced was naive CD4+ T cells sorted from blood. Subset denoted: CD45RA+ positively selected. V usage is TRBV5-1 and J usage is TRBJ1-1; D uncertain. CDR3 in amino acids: CASSRGYTSMNTEAFF. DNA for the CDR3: TGCGCCAGCAGCCGGGGATACACGTCCATGAACACTGAAGCTTTCTTT.